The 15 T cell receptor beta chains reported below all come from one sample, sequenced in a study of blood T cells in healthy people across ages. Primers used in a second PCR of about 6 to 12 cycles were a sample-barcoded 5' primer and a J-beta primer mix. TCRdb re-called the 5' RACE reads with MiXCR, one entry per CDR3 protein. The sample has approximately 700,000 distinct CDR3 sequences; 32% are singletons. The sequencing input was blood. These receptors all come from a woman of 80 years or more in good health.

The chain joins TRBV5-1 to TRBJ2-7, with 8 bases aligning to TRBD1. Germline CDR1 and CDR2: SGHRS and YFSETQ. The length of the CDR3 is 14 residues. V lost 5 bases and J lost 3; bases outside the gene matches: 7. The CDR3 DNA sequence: TGCGCCAGCAGTTATGCGGACAGGGACTACGAGCAGTACTTC. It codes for CASSYADRDYEQYF.

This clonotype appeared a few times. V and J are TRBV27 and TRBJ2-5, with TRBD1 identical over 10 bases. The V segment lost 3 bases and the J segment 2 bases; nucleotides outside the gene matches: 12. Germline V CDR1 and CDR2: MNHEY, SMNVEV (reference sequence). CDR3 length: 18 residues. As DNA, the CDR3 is TGTGCCAGCAGTTTCGTTACCGGGACAGGGGTCTTACAAGAGACCCAGTACTTC. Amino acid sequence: CASSFVTGTGVLQETQYF.

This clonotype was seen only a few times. The chain's CDR3 is CASSPGTGVGEAFF. CDR3 nucleotide sequence: TGTGCCAGCAGCCCGGGGACAGGGGTGGGAGAAGCTTTCTTT. This chain uses TRBV11-2 with TRBJ1-1; 10 nucleotides line up with TRBD1. Germline assignment: CDR1 SGHAT and CDR2 FQNNGV. The trim removed 5 bases at V and 8 bases at J, leaving 8 bases unmatched. This CDR3 is 14 amino acids long.

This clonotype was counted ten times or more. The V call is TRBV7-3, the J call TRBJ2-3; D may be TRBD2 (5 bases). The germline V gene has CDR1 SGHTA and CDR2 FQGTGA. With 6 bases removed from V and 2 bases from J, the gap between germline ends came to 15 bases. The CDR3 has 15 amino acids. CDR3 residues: CASSPTGSFTDTQYF. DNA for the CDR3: TGTGCCAGCAGTCCGACGGGGAGCTTCACAGATACGCAGTATTTT.

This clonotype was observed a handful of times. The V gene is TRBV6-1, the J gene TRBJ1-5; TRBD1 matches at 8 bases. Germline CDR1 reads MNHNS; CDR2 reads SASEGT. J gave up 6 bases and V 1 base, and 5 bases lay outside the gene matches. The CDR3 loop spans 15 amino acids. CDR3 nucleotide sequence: TGTGCCAGCAGTGAAGACAGGGGGTGGACTCAGCCCCAGCATTTT. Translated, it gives CASSEDRGWTQPQHF.

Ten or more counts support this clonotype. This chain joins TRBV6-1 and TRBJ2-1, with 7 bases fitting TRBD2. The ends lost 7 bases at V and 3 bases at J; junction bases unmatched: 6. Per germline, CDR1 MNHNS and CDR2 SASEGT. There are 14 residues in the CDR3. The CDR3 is CASIEGGGYNEQFF. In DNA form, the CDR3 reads TGTGCCAGCATCGAGGGCGGGGGCTACAATGAGCAGTTCTTC.

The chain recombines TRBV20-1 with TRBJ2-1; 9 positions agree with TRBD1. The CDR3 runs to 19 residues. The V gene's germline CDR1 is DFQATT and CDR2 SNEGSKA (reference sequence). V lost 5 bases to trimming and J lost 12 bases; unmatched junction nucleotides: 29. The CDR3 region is CSARLTDRGTERDSPRQFF. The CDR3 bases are TGCAGTGCTCGACTCACGGACAGGGGAACGGAGCGGGACTCCCCGAGGCAGTTCTTC.

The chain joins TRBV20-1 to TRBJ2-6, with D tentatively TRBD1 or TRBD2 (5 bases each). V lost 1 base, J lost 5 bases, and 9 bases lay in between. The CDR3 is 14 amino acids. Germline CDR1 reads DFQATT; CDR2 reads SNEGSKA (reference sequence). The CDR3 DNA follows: TGCAGTGCTAGAGGGGGGTGGAGGGCCAACGTCCTGACTTTC. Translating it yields CSARGGWRANVLTF.

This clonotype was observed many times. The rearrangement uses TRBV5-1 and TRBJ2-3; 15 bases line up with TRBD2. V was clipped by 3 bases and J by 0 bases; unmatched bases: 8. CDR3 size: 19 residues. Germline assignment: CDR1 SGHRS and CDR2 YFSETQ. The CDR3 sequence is CASSSGLAGGTTSTDTQYF. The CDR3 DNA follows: TGCGCCAGCAGCTCAGGACTAGCGGGGGGGACTACTAGCACAGATACGCAGTATTTT.

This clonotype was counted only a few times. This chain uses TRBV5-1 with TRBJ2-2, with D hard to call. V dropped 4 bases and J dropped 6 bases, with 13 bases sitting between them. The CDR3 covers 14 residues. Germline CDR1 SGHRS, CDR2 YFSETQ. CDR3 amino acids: CASSPSYGAGELFF. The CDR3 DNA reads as TGCGCCAGCAGCCCATCCTATGGAGCCGGGGAGCTGTTTTTT.

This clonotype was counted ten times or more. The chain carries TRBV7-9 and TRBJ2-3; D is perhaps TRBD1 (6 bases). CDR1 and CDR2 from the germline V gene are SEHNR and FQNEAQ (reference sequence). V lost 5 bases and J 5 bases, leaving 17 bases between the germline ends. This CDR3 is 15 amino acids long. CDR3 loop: CASSPTGNQGDTQYF. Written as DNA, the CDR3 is TGTGCCAGCAGCCCCACAGGGAATCAAGGAGATACGCAGTATTTT.

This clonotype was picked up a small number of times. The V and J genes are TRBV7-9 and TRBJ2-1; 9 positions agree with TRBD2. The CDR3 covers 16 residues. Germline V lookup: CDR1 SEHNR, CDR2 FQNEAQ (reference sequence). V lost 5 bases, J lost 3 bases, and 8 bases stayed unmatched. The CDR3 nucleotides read TGTGCCAGCAGCCGCCCGCCAGCGGGAGGCTACAATGAGCAGTTCTTC. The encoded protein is CASSRPPAGGYNEQFF.

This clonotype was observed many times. This CDR3 is CATSGRGQGGQPQHF. The CDR3 nucleotides are TGTGCCACCAGCGGAAGGGGACAGGGCGGGCAGCCCCAGCATTTT. The rearrangement uses TRBV15 and TRBJ1-5; 9 nucleotides line up with TRBD1. V was pared by 5 bases and J by 7 bases, with 9 bases of the junction left unmatched. The length of the CDR3 is 15 residues. Germline CDR1 LNHNV, CDR2 YYDKDF (reference sequence).

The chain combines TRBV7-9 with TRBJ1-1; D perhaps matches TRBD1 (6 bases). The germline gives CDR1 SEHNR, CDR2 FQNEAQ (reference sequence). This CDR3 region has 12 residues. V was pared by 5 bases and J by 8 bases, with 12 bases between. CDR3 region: CASSPDDREAFF. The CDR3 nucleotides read TGTGCCAGCAGCCCGGACGACAGGGAAGCTTTCTTT.

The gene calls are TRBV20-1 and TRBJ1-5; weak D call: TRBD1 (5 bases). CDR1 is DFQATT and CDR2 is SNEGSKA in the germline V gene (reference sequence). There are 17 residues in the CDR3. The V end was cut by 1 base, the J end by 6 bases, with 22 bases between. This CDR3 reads CSARGGMDLRRSQPQHF. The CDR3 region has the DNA TGCAGTGCTAGAGGGGGGATGGACCTAAGGAGAAGTCAGCCCCAGCATTTT.